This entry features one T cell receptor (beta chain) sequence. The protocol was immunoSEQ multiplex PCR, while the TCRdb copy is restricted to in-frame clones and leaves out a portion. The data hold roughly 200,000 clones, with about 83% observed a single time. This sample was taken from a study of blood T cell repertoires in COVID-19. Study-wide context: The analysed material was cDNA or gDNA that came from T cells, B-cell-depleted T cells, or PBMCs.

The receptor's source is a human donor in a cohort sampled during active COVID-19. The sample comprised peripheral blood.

The CDR3 is CASSSTSGVGEQFF. The CDR3 DNA reads TGTGCCAGCAGCTCGACTAGCGGGGTGGGTGAGCAGTTCTTC. V gene TRBV7-3 combines with J gene TRBJ2-1, with 11 bases aligning to TRBD2. From germline, CDR1 is SGHTA and CDR2 FQGTGA. The CDR3 contains 14 residues. V shed 4 bases, J shed 9 bases, and the junction held 5 bases outside the gene matches.